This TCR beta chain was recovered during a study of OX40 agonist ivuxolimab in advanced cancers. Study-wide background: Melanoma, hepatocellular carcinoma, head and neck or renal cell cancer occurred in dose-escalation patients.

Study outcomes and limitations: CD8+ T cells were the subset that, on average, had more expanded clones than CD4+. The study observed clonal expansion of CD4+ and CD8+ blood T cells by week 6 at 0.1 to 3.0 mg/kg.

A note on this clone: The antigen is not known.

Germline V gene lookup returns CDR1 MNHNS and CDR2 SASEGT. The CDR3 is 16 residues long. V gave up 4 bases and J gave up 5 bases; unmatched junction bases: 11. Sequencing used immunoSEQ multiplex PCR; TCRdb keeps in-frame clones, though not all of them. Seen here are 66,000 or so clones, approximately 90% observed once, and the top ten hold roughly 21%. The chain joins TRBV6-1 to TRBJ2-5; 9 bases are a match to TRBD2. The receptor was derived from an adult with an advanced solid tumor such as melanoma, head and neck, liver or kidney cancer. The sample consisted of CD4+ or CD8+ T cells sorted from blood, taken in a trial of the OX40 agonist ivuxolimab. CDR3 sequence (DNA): TGTGCCAGCAGTGCGATTCTAGCGGGGTGGGTGGAGACCCAGTACTTC. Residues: CASSAILAGWVETQYF.